These T cell receptor beta chains were read from a single sample in a study of cytotoxic CD8 clonotypes in ibrutinib-treated CLL. Repertoires were generated with immunoSEQ multiplex PCR, while TCRdb's copy carries only in-frame clones and drops some. The table records 120,000 to 150,000 clones, about 91% of them present only once. The sample consisted of PBMCs, taken after 12 months of ibrutinib treatment. The receptors come from a human donor with chronic lymphocytic leukemia. Each CDR3 is given with its conserved first and last residue. Fields, in order: J gene, clone size, D gene, V gene, CDR3 DNA, CDR3 protein. D genes are given only for firm matches. Only part of the rows carry a size: once, few, many, or a class if the clone is expanded.

>TRBJ2-4|NA|NA|TRBV28
TGTGCCAGCAGTTTGGTTAAAAACATTCAGTACTTC
CASSLVKNIQYF
>TRBJ2-2|NA|TRBD1|TRBV4-3
TGCGCCAGCAGCCAATATGGACAGGGGACCGGGGAGCTGTTTTTT
CASSQYGQGTGELFF
>TRBJ2-1|once|TRBD2|TRBV29-1
TGCAGCGTTGAGGGACTAGCGGGATTGGGCTACAATGAGCAGTTCTTC
CSVEGLAGLGYNEQFF
>TRBJ2-5|NA|NA|TRBV15
TGTGCCACCAGTCCGGACTGGGAACAAGAGACCCAGTACTTC
CATSPDWEQETQYF
>TRBJ1-1|NA|NA|TRBV19
TGTGCCAGTCTTCAGGGATTCACTTCTGAAGCTTTCTTT
CASLQGFTSEAFF
>TRBJ2-7|NA|NA|TRBV28
TGTGCCAGCAGCTACCCCCTCCGCGAGCAGTACTTC
CASSYPLREQYF
>TRBJ2-2|NA|NA|TRBV9
TGTGCCAGCAGCTTACACACCGGGGAGCTGTTTTTT
CASSLHTGELFF
>TRBJ2-7|NA|NA|TRBV28
TGTGCCAGCCGTATCGCAGGGGGGACGACCTACGAGCAGTACTTC
CASRIAGGTTYEQYF
>TRBJ2-2|NA|TRBD1|TRBV15
TGTGCCACCAGCAGAGAGGTTGGGACAGGGGCCACCGGGGAGCTGTTTTTT
CATSREVGTGATGELFF
>TRBJ1-5|NA|NA|TRBV18
TGTGCCAGCTCGCGTACCCCGGGCAATCAGCCCCAGCATTTT
CASSRTPGNQPQHF
>TRBJ2-1|NA|NA|TRBV5-6
TGTGCCAGCAGCTCAGTAGGATCCAATGAGCAGTTCTTC
CASSSVGSNEQFF
>TRBJ2-7|NA|TRBD1|TRBV6-1
TGTGCCAGCAGTGAAGGGGACAGCCGGTCGGAGCAGTACTTC
CASSEGDSRSEQYF
>TRBJ2-7|NA|NA|TRBV7-8
TGTGCCAGCAGCCGTAGTACGTTTGGGGACCCCCACGAGCAGTACTTC
CASSRSTFGDPHEQYF
>TRBJ2-6|NA|NA|TRBV7-9
TGTGCCAGCAGCAAGTCGGGACAAGCTCAAACCGGGGCCAACGTCCTGACTTTC
CASSKSGQAQTGANVLTF
>TRBJ1-4|NA|NA|TRBV18
TGTGCCAGCTCACTACAGGGTCTTGATGAAAAACTGTTTTTT
CASSLQGLDEKLFF
>TRBJ2-5|NA|NA|TRBV11-2
TGTGCCAGCAGCCATTCCGGGACTGCCCAAGAGACCCAGTACTTC
CASSHSGTAQETQYF
>TRBJ1-3|NA|NA|TRBV13
TGTGCCAGCGTCCCTACCCCACCTGGAAACACCATATATTTT
CASVPTPPGNTIYF
>TRBJ2-7|NA|TRBD1|TRBV6-5
TGTGCCAGCAGACAGGGGGCGGGCTACGAGCAGTACTTC
CASRQGAGYEQYF
>TRBJ2-1|NA|TRBD2|TRBV27
TGTGCCAGCAGTCGGACTAGCGGGAAACGTGAGCAGTTCTTC
CASSRTSGKREQFF
>TRBJ2-5|NA|NA|TRBV28
TGTGCCAGCTTCTCCGGGACCCGGCGGACCCAGTACTTC
CASFSGTRRTQYF
>TRBJ2-5|NA|NA|TRBV2
TGTGCCTGGGGACCGTCCCAAGAGACCCAGTACTTC
CAWGPSQETQYF
>TRBJ2-7|NA|TRBD1|TRBV7-2
TGTGCCAGCAGTCGACGTTCCGGGACAGGGGGGTCCTACGAGCAGTACTTC
CASSRRSGTGGSYEQYF
>TRBJ1-5|NA|TRBD1|TRBV18
TGTGCCAGCTCACCCACAGGGGTTTCTAATCAGCCCCAGCATTTT
CASSPTGVSNQPQHF
>TRBJ1-5|NA|TRBD1|TRBV28
TGTGCCAGCAGCCTTGGGACAGGGTTCGAAGGTCAGCCCCAGCATTTT
CASSLGTGFEGQPQHF
>TRBJ2-7|once|NA|TRBV7-3
TGTGCCAGCAGCCGGACCAGCGGATACGAGCAGTACTTC
CASSRTSGYEQYF
>TRBJ2-6|NA|NA|TRBV5-1
TGCGCCAGCCGTGAGTCTGGGGCCAACGTCCTGACTTTC
CASRESGANVLTF
>TRBJ2-1|NA|NA|TRBV9
TGTGCCAGCAGCGTAGGGACAAGCTACAATGAGCAGTTCTTC
CASSVGTSYNEQFF
>TRBJ1-1|once|NA|TRBV30
TGTGCCTGGAGTACCATGAACACTGAAGCTTTCTTT
CAWSTMNTEAFF
>TRBJ2-5|NA|NA|TRBV7-9
TGTGCCAGCACTATCATGTCGGGAATAGGGCAAGAGACCCAGTACTTC
CASTIMSGIGQETQYF
>TRBJ2-7|NA|TRBD2|TRBV10-3
TGTGCCATCAGTGAGTCACTAGCGGGGGCCTACGAGCAGTACTTC
CAISESLAGAYEQYF
>TRBJ2-3|NA|TRBD2|TRBV9
TGTGCCAGCAGCTTGCGGGTAGCGGGATCGGGCGATACGCAGTATTTT
CASSLRVAGSGDTQYF
>TRBJ2-7|NA|TRBD1|TRBV18
TGTGCCAGCTTGGTAGGACAGGGGGCAACCTACGAGCAGTACTTC
CASLVGQGATYEQYF
>TRBJ2-3|NA|TRBD2|TRBV27
TGTGCCAGCAGTACTAAACTAGCGGGGAGTAAAGATACGCAGTATTTT
CASSTKLAGSKDTQYF
>TRBJ2-5|once|NA|TRBV18
TGTGCCAGCTCACCATCGCGTCAGTACCAAGAGACCCAGTACTTC
CASSPSRQYQETQYF
>TRBJ1-2|NA|NA|TRBV5-5
TGTGCCAGCACCCCGGGGCCGGCGAACTATGGCTACACCTTC
CASTPGPANYGYTF
>TRBJ2-4|once|NA|TRBV9
TGTGCCAGCAGCGTAGAGACGGATGCGAACATTCAGTACTTC
CASSVETDANIQYF